This T cell receptor (beta chain) emerged from a study of T cell responses to AZD1222 COVID-19 vaccine. Whole-study results and caveats: The donors showed a predominance of white British ancestry and of females, with possible underestimation of clonal diversity. Spike-specific TCRs gained breadth and depth after people received two AZD1222 doses. Repertoire sampling was restricted to post-peak T cell response timepoints.

The analysis combined second doses at about 4 or about 12 weeks. Germline assignment: CDR1 LGHDT and CDR2 YNNKEL (reference sequence). Trimming removed 3 bases from V and 3 bases from J, with 20 bases in between. The CDR3 covers 17 residues. Concerning this clone: Its antigen is not identified.

The data were produced by immunoSEQ multiplex PCR, yet TCRdb's version contains in-frame clones alone and is incomplete. The sample holds some 150,000 clones, more than 70% seen once. This specimen was peripheral blood, taken 28 days after the second AZD1222 dose. V gene TRBV3-1 (or the pseudogene TRBV3-2) combines with J gene TRBJ1-2; weak D call: TRBD1 (5 bases). The clonotype was recovered from an adult who received the AZD1222 COVID-19 vaccine. The CDR3 DNA reads as TGTGCCAGCAGCCAGCCGGCCGGGGCCAGGGCGGACTATGGCTACACCTTC. It codes for CASSQPAGARADYGYTF.